Listed here are 27 T cell receptor beta chains from one sample, sequenced in a study of patients and donors after allogeneic stem cell transplantation. MiXCR, applied by TCRdb to the RT-PCR reads, yields one record per CDR3 protein. The repertoire includes over 400,000 distinct CDR3 sequences, about a sixth of them detected once, and 6.5% to 7.5% sits in the top ten. Sequencing was carried out using blood, either unsorted or a sorted T cell fraction (not recorded which). Receptors were obtained from a human donor who was either an allogeneic HSCT recipient or a stem cell or donor lymphocyte infusion donor (not recorded which). It is not recorded whose cells these are; they may come from a transplant donor.

This clonotype was detected once. The genes are TRBV7-9 and TRBJ1-6, with D possibly being TRBD1 (5 bases). CDR3 length equals 16 residues. The V end was cut by 4 bases, the J end by 10 bases, with 20 bases between. CDR1 and CDR2 from the germline V gene are SEHNR and FQNEAQ (reference sequence). Here the CDR3 reads CASSSPPDRGRSPLHF. The CDR3 nucleotides are TGTGCCAGCAGCTCTCCTCCCGATAGGGGACGCTCACCCCTCCACTTT.

This clonotype was counted between two and nine times. The rearrangement uses TRBV5-1 and TRBJ2-3; 8 bases are a match to TRBD1. Trimming cost V 0 bases and J 4 bases; bases outside gene matches: 4. The CDR3 contains 15 residues. Germline V gene lookup returns CDR1 SGHRS and CDR2 YFSETQ. The CDR3 region is CASSLVDRGADTQYF. CDR3 nucleotide sequence: TGCGCCAGCAGCTTGGTAGACAGGGGCGCAGATACGCAGTATTTT.

The chain joins TRBV9 to TRBJ2-3, with 10 bases fitting TRBD1. J gave up 6 bases and V 3 bases, and 7 bases lay outside the gene matches. Germline assignment: CDR1 SGDLS and CDR2 YYNGEE. The CDR3 extends over 15 amino acids. The CDR3: CASSATGGSSDTQYF. The CDR3 DNA sequence: TGTGCCAGCAGCGCGACAGGGGGCTCCTCGGATACGCAGTATTTT.

This clonotype was detected only a few times. The V call is TRBV5-1, the J call TRBJ2-1; 10 bases map to TRBD2. This CDR3 is built from 15 residues. The trim removed 0 bases at V and 10 bases at J, leaving 7 bases unmatched. Germline CDR1 and CDR2: SGHRS and YFSETQ. The CDR3 bases are TGCGCCAGCAGCTTGGGGCTAGCGGGGGTCAGAGAGCAGTTCTTC. The encoded protein is CASSLGLAGVREQFF.

This clonotype occurred a few times. The rearrangement links TRBV9 to TRBJ2-3, with 13 bases that match TRBD2. V lost 2 bases to trimming and J lost 1 base; unmatched junction nucleotides: 7. The CDR3 consists of 18 residues. Per the germline V gene, CDR1 is SGDLS and CDR2 is YYNGEE. The CDR3: CASSVSLAGGRGTDTQYF. The CDR3 bases are TGTGCCAGCAGCGTGTCACTAGCGGGGGGGCGGGGCACAGATACGCAGTATTTT.

This clonotype was observed a few times. The chain links TRBV5-8 to TRBJ2-5; weak D call: TRBD1 (5 bases). The CDR3 sequence is 12 residues long. Trimming cost V 2 bases and J 5 bases, with 7 bases left between them. Germline V gene lookup returns CDR1 SGHTS and CDR2 YDEGEE. The CDR3 DNA is TGTGCCAGCAGCTTCCCAGGGGAGACCCAGTACTTC. Residues: CASSFPGETQYF.

This clonotype appeared many times. This sequence joins TRBV12-3 or TRBV12-4 and TRBJ1-1, with D uncertain. The V gene lost 2 bases and the J gene lost 3 bases, with 4 bases spanning the gap. CDR3 length: 12 amino acids. As DNA, the CDR3 is TGTGCCAGCAGTTTATCGGACACTGAAGCTTTCTTT. Amino acids: CASSLSDTEAFF.

This clonotype turned up a few times. This chain uses TRBV4-1 with TRBJ2-2; 9 bases match TRBD2. CDR1 MGHRA and CDR2 YSYEKL come from the germline V gene. The length of the CDR3 is 17 residues. V was pared by 4 bases and J by 3 bases, with 9 bases of the junction left unmatched. CDR3 residues: CASSLGFSGSYTGELFF. CDR3 bases: TGCGCCAGCAGCCTTGGCTTTAGCGGGAGTTACACCGGGGAGCTGTTTTTT.

This clonotype showed up just a few times. The rearrangement uses TRBV12-3 or TRBV12-4 and TRBJ1-1, with 11 positions matching TRBD1. CDR3 length: 13 residues. After removal of 6 bases from V and 5 bases from J, the junction contained 2 bases not matched to a gene. The CDR3 bases are TGTGCCAGCAGCGGACAGGGGGCGACTGAAGCTTTCTTT. Translated: CASSGQGATEAFF.

This clonotype was counted at least ten times. The chain employs TRBV20-1 and TRBJ2-7, with D tentatively TRBD1 (5 bases). Trimming cost V 3 bases and J 1 base, with 7 bases left between them. This CDR3 is built from 12 residues. Looked up from germline, CDR1 is DFQATT and CDR2 is SNEGSKA (reference sequence). CDR3 loop: CSARDISYEQYF. The CDR3 DNA sequence: TGCAGTGCTAGGGACATTTCCTACGAGCAGTACTTC.

J is TRBJ2-4 and V is TRBV12-3 or TRBV12-4; TRBD2 agrees at 10 bases. With 7 bases clipped from V and 2 bases from J, the junction kept 5 bases outside the gene matches. CDR3 size: 15 residues. CDR3 sequence: CASTRAGGTKNIQYF. The CDR3 nucleotides are TGTGCCAGCACCCGAGCGGGAGGGACCAAAAACATTCAGTACTTC.

This chain joins TRBV30 and TRBJ1-6; possibly TRBD1 for D (6 bases). Trimming pared 5 bases from V and 7 bases from J, leaving 21 bases between. Germline CDR1 is GTSNPN and CDR2 is SVGIG (reference sequence). The CDR3 totals 16 residues. As DNA, the CDR3 is TGTGCCTGGGATAGGGCAGCTGGGGGCCAAAATTCACCCCTCCACTTT. Its protein is CAWDRAAGGQNSPLHF. Looking up the rest from reference TRBV30 and TRBJ1-6 gives the full variable domain: SQTIHQWPATLVQPVGSPLSLECTVEGTSNPNLYWYRQAAGRGLQLLFYSVGIGQISSEVPQNLSASRPQDRQFILSSKKLLLSDSGFYLCAWDRAAGGQNSPLHFGNGTRLTVT.

The rearrangement uses TRBV28 and TRBJ2-7; D is ambiguous. With 9 bases removed from V and 1 base from J, the gap between germline ends came to 7 bases. The CDR3 consists of 11 residues. The germline gives CDR1 MDHEN, CDR2 SYDVKM. CDR3 in DNA: TGTGCCAGTACAGAGTCCTACGAGCAGTACTTC. This sequence encodes CASTESYEQYF.

This clonotype is judged medium-sized. This chain joins TRBV29-1 and TRBJ1-2; 7 bases align to TRBD1. The CDR3 is made up of 14 amino acids. Germline V lookup: CDR1 SQVTM, CDR2 ANQGSEA. V lost 3 bases to trimming and J lost 3 bases; unmatched junction nucleotides: 7. The CDR3 spells CSVEMSGGHYGYTF. CDR3 in DNA: TGCAGCGTTGAGATGTCAGGGGGACACTATGGCTACACCTTC. Full variable domain (rest looked up from reference TRBV29-1 and TRBJ1-2): SAVISQKPSRDICQRGTSLTIQCQVDSQVTMMFWYRQQPGQSLTLIATANQGSEATYESGFVIDKFPISRPNLTFSTLTVSNMSPEDSSIYLCSVEMSGGHYGYTFGSGTRLTVV.

The chain joins TRBV12-3 or TRBV12-4 to TRBJ2-7; D gene unclear. V was pared by 1 base and J by 0 bases, with 7 bases between. This CDR3 contains 14 residues. CDR3 sequence: CASSLGHASYEQYF. CDR3 bases: TGTGCCAGCAGTTTAGGACACGCCTCCTACGAGCAGTACTTC.

The V call is TRBV2, the J call TRBJ2-3; possible D gene TRBD1, 6 bases. V lost 8 bases, J lost 5 bases, and 14 bases lay in between. From germline, CDR1 is SNHLY and CDR2 FYNNEI. CDR3 size: 13 residues. This CDR3 reads CASGGPKGDTQYF. The CDR3, as DNA: TGTGCCAGCGGGGGCCCCAAGGGAGATACGCAGTATTTT. The full variable domain, rest sourced from reference TRBV2 and TRBJ2-3, is EPEVTQTPSHQVTQMGQEVILRCVPISNHLYFYWYRQILGQKVEFLVSFYNNEISEKSEIFDDQFSVERPDGSNFTLKIRSTKLEDSAMYFCASGGPKGDTQYFGPGTRLTVL.

This clonotype has at least ten counts. This chain connects TRBV7-9 to TRBJ2-4; D is unclear. The CDR3 sequence is 14 residues long. The germline V gene has CDR1 SEHNR and CDR2 FQNEAQ (reference sequence). Deletions cut 2 bases from V and 5 bases from J, with 10 bases between. CDR3 in amino acids: CASSLNGFENIQYF. In DNA, the CDR3 is TGTGCCAGCAGCTTAAACGGGTTCGAAAACATTCAGTACTTC.

J is TRBJ1-1 and V is TRBV5-5; TRBD1 matches at 7 bases. V shed 4 bases, J shed 5 bases, and the junction held 11 bases outside the gene matches. In germline, CDR1 is SGHKS, CDR2 YYEKEE (reference sequence). This CDR3 spans 15 amino acids. The CDR3 DNA reads TGTGCCAGCAGCCTACCGAACAGGGGCGGGACTGAAGCTTTCTTT. This codes for CASSLPNRGGTEAFF.

The chain carries TRBV5-1 and TRBJ2-3, with 11 positions matching TRBD2. This CDR3 contains 15 residues. Per germline, CDR1 SGHRS and CDR2 YFSETQ. V shed 3 bases and J 2 bases; nucleotides not matched to a gene: 2. The CDR3 is CASSSSGRNTDTQYF. CDR3 DNA: TGCGCCAGCAGCTCTAGCGGGAGGAACACAGATACGCAGTATTTT.

The chain employs TRBV6-2 or TRBV6-3 and TRBJ2-3; no clear D. The V and J ends lost 5 bases and 2 bases respectively, with 11 bases between them. Germline V gene data show CDR1 as MNHEY and CDR2 as SVGEGT. There are 14 residues in the CDR3. For the CDR3, the DNA is TGTGCCAGCAGTCACGGGTCGTACACAGATACGCAGTATTTT. This codes for CASSHGSYTDTQYF.

CDR3 sequence reads: CASSLAPSNYGYTF. CDR3 coding DNA: TGTGCCAGCAGCTTGGCACCCAGTAACTATGGCTACACCTTC. This rearrangement joins TRBV7-2 to TRBJ1-2; D is ambiguous. Germline V gene lookup returns CDR1 SGHTA and CDR2 FQGNSA. This CDR3 is 14 amino acids long. The V end was cut by 3 bases, the J end by 1 base, with 9 bases between.

This clonotype was detected only a few times. The chain joins TRBV7-2 to TRBJ2-1; the D is unclear. Germline assignment: CDR1 SGHTA and CDR2 FQGNSA. CDR3 length equals 13 residues. Between the trimmed V and J ends, which lost 3 bases and 3 bases, there was a span of 6 bases. The CDR3 protein is CASSFTFYNEQFF. CDR3 DNA sequence: TGTGCCAGCAGCTTCACCTTCTACAATGAGCAGTTCTTC.

This clonotype was observed at least ten times. The chain recombines TRBV24-1 with TRBJ2-3, with a possible D match to TRBD2 (6 bases). CDR1 is KGHDR, CDR2 SFDVKD, per germline. The CDR3 sequence is 16 residues long. V was trimmed by 0 bases and J by 2 bases, leaving 11 bases between them. CDR3 nucleotides: TGTGCCACCAGTGATTTGCCTAGCGCCTTCACAGATACGCAGTATTTT. It encodes CATSDLPSAFTDTQYF.

This clonotype was detected ten times or more. The rearrangement uses TRBV12-3 or TRBV12-4 and TRBJ2-4; 8 positions match TRBD2. The CDR3 contains 14 residues. Losses at the gene ends were 5 bases for V and 5 bases for J; bases not matched to a gene: 5. The CDR3 coding sequence is TGTGCCAGCAGTGCCGGGGGGGCACAAAACATTCAGTACTTC. It specifies CASSAGGAQNIQYF.

The CDR3: CAIQGGRAYEQYF. The CDR3 DNA sequence: TGTGCCATCCAGGGAGGGAGGGCCTACGAGCAGTACTTC. The rearrangement uses TRBV7-9 and TRBJ2-7; 7 positions match TRBD2. In germline, CDR1 is SEHNR, CDR2 FQNEAQ (reference sequence). After removal of 10 bases from V and 2 bases from J, the junction contained 8 bases not matched to a gene. The CDR3 has 13 amino acids.

The chain uses TRBV6-2 or TRBV6-3 and TRBJ2-1; TRBD2 aligns across 7 bases. The CDR3 runs 16 residues. V gave up 0 bases and J gave up 8 bases; unmatched junction bases: 10. Germline V gene sequence: CDR1 MNHEY, CDR2 SVGEGT. CDR3 in amino acids: CASSYSGRGPRDEQFF. The CDR3 region has the DNA TGTGCCAGCAGTTACTCGGGGAGGGGACCACGGGATGAGCAGTTCTTC.

This clonotype was counted only a few times. The rearrangement links TRBV10-3 to TRBJ2-7, with 10 bases aligning to TRBD2. Trimming removed 7 bases from V and 1 base from J; junction bases left unmatched: 7. This CDR3 is built from 15 residues. The germline gives CDR1 ENHRY, CDR2 SYGVKD. CDR3 loop: CAINSGTSVSYEQYF. The CDR3 coding sequence is TGTGCCATCAATTCCGGGACTAGCGTGTCCTACGAGCAGTACTTC.